Detailed here is one TCR beta chain. This sample is drawn from a study of shared T cell receptors in the human thymus. Sequencing used immunoSEQ multiplex PCR; TCRdb keeps in-frame clones, though not all of them. The sample shows 600,000 to 900,000 clones, approximately 83% of them seen only once. Trimming shortened V by 4 bases and J by 4 bases, and 10 bases separated the two germline ends. From germline, CDR1 is MDHEN and CDR2 SYDVKM. The CDR3 sequence is 13 residues long. The sample also formed part of further work on human thymus T cells. From that second work: Corrective cardiac surgery supplied the resected thymus tissue. What appeared biased in thymic and blood repertoires was the usage of V and J genes. What related research reported was that thymic repertoires overlapped highly among unrelated individuals.

The chain employs TRBV28 and TRBJ1-2; no firm D call. The sequence was obtained from a girl in the first two years of life with a congenital heart defect. What was sequenced was thymocytes. CDR3 in DNA: TGTGCCAGCAGTTCCACTACCGGCTATGGCTACACCTTC. This translates into CASSSTTGYGYTF.